Detailed here is one T cell receptor (beta chain). Germline loops: CDR1 SGHTA, CDR2 FQGNSA. The CDR3 totals 14 residues. V dropped 4 bases and J dropped 7; count of bases not matched to a gene: 8. The repertoire was sequenced with immunoSEQ multiplex PCR; TCRdb's copy has only in-frame clones and lacks some. The sample has about 36,000 clones; roughly 90% are singletons. The sample belongs to a study of OX40 agonist ivuxolimab in advanced cancers. This chain uses TRBV7-2 with TRBJ2-7, with 9 bases fitting TRBD2. The source is an adult with an advanced solid tumor such as melanoma, head and neck, liver or kidney cancer. The sample consisted of CD4+ or CD8+ T cells sorted from blood, taken in a trial of the OX40 agonist ivuxolimab. As DNA, the CDR3 is TGTGCCAGCAGCTCCTCAGCGGGGGGATTTGAGCAGTACTTC. Translation: CASSSSAGGFEQYF. The full variable domain, its missing parts supplied by reference TRBV7-2 and TRBJ2-7, is GAGVSQSPSNKVTEKGKDVELRCDPISGHTALYWYRQSLGQGLEFLIYFQGNSAPDKSGLPSDRFSAERTGGSVSTLTIQRTQQEDSAVYLCASSSSAGGFEQYFGPGTRLTVT.